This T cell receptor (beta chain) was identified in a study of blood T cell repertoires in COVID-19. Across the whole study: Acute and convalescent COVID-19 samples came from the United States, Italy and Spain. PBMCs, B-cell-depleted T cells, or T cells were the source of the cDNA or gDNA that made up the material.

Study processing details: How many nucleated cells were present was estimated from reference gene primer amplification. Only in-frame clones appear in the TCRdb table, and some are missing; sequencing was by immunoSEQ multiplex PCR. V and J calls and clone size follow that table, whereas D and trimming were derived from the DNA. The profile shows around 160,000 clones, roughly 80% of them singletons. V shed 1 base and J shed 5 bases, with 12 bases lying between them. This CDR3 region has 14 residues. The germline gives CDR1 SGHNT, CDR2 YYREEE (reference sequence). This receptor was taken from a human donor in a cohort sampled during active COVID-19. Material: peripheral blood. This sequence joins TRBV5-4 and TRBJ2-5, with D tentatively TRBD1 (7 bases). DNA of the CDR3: TGTGCCAGCAGCTTGTCGGAGGGGGCCGAGACCCAGTACTTC. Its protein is CASSLSEGAETQYF.